This entry describes one T cell receptor (beta chain). This sample was included in a study of blood T cell repertoires in COVID-19. V lost 10 bases and J lost 4, with 17 bases in between. Germline assignment: CDR1 LNHDA and CDR2 SQIVND (reference sequence). The CDR3 contains 14 residues. The table came from immunoSEQ multiplex PCR; TCRdb's copy has only in-frame clones and leaves some out. Here the sample spans 200,000 or so clones, about four fifths being singletons. The chain links TRBV19 to TRBJ1-5, with D possibly matching TRBD1 (5 bases). This clonotype was obtained from a woman in her forties with acute or convalescent COVID-19. Input material: peripheral blood. The CDR3 nucleotides are TGTGCCACCACTTATGACAGCCTAAATCAGCCCCAGCATTTT. Translating gives CATTYDSLNQPQHF.